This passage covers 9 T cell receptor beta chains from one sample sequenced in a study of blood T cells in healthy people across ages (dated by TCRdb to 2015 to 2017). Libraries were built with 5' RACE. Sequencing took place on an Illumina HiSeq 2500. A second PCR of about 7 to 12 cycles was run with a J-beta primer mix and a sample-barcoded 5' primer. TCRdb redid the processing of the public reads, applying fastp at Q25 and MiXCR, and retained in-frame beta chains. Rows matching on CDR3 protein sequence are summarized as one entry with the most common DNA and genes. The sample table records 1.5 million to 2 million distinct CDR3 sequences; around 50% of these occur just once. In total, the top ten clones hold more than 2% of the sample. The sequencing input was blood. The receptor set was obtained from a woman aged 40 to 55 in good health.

CDR3 nucleotides: TGTGCCAGCAGCCCCTCGCAGCGTGGAGGGACAGATACGCAGTATTTT. This translates into CASSPSQRGGTDTQYF. The rearrangement links TRBV6-2 or TRBV6-3 to TRBJ2-3, with a tentative D call TRBD2 (6 bases). V gave up 6 bases and J gave up 3 bases, with 19 bases separating them. This CDR3 contains 16 residues. CDR1 and CDR2 (germline): MNHEY, SVGEGT.

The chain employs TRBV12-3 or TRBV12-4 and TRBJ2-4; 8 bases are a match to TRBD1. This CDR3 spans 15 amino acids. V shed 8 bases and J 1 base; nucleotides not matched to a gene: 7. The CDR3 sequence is CASFDGQGAKNIQYF. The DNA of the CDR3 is TGTGCCAGCTTCGATGGACAGGGTGCCAAAAACATTCAGTACTTC.

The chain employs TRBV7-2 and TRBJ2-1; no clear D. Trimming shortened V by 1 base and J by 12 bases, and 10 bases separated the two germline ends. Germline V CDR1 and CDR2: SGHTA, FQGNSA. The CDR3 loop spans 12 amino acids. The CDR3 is CASSLESCGQFF. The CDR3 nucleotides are TGTGCCAGCAGCTTAGAGTCGTGTGGGCAGTTCTTC. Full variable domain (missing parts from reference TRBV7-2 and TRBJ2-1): GAGVSQSPSNKVTEKGKDVELRCDPISGHTALYWYRQSLGQGLEFLIYFQGNSAPDKSGLPSDRFSAERTGGSVSTLTIQRTQQEDSAVYLCASSLESCGQFFGPGTRLTVL.

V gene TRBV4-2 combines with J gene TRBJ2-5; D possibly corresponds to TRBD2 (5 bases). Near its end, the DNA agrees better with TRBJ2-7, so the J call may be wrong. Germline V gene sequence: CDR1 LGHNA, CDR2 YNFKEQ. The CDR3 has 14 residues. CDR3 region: CASRAAGVKDEQYF. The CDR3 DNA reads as TGTGCCAGCAGGGCCGCCGGGGTAAAGGACGAGCAGTACTTC.

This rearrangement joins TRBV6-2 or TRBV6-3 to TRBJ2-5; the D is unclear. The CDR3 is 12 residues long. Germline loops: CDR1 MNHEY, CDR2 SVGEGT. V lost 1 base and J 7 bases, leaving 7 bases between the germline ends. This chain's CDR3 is CASSYLWGTQYF. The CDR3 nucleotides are TGTGCCAGCAGTTACTTATGGGGGACCCAGTACTTC.

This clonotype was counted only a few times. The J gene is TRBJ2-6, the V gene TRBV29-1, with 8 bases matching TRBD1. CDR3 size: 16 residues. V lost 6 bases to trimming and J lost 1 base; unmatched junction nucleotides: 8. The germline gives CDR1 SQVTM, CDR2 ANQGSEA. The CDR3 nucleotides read TGCAGCGTAAGGACAGGGACCGCATCTGGGGCCAACGTCCTGACTTTC. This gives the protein CSVRTGTASGANVLTF.

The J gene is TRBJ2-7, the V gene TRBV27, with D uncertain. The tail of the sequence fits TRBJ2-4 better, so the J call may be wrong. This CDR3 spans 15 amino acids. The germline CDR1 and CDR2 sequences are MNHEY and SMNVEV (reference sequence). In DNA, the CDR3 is TGTGCCAGCAGTTTAAGGTACGGACCAAAAAACATTCAGTACTTC. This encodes CASSLRYGPKNIQYF.

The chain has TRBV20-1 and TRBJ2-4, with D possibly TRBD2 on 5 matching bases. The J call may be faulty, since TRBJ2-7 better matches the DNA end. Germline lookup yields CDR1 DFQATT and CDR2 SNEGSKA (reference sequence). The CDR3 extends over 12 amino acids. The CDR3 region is CSAGRAWDEQYF. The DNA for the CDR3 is TGCAGTGCTGGGCGGGCGTGGGACGAGCAGTACTTC.

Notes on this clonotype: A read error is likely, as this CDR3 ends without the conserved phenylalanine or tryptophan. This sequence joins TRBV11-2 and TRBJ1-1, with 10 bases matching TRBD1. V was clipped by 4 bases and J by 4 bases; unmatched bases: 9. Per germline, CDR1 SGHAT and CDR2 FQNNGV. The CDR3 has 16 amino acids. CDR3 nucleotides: TGTGCCAGCAGCTCCCCATTGGGGACAGGGGCCACTGAAGCTTTCTCT. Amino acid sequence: CASSSPLGTGATEAFS.